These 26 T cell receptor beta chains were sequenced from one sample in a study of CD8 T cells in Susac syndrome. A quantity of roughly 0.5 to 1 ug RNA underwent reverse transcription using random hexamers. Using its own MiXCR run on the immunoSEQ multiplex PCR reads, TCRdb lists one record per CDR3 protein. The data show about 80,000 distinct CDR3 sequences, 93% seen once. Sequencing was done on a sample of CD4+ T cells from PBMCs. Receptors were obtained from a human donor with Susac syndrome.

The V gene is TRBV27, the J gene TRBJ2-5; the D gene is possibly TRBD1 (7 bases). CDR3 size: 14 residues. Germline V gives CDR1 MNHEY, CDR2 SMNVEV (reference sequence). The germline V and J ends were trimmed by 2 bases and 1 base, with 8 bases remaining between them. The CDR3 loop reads CASSLQGGQETQYF. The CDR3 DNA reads TGTGCCAGCAGTTTACAGGGGGGCCAAGAGACCCAGTACTTC.

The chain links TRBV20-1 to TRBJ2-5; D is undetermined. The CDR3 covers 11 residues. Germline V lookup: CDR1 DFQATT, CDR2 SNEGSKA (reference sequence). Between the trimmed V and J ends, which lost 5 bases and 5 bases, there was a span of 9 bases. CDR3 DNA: TGCAGTGCTTCAAATTGGGAGACCCAGTACTTC. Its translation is CSASNWETQYF.

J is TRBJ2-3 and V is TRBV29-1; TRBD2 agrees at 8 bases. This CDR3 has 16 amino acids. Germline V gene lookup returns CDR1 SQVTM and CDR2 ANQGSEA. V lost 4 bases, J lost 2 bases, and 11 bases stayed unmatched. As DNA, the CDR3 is TGCAGCGTTGGAGCGGGGGTGGGTCGGAACACAGATACGCAGTATTTT. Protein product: CSVGAGVGRNTDTQYF.

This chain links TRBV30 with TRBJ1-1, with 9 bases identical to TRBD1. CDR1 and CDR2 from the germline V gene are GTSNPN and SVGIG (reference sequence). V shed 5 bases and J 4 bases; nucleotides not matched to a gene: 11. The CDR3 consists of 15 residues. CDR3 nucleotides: TGTGCCTGGGGGGGACAGGGATGGTCTGCCACTGAAGCTTTCTTT. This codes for CAWGGQGWSATEAFF.

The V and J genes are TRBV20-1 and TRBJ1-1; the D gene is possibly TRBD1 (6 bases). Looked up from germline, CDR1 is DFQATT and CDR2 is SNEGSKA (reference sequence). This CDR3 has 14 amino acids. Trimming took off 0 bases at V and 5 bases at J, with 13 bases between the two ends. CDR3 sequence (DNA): TGCAGTGCTAGAGATTTCTGGAGGGGGACTGAAGCTTTCTTT. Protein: CSARDFWRGTEAFF.

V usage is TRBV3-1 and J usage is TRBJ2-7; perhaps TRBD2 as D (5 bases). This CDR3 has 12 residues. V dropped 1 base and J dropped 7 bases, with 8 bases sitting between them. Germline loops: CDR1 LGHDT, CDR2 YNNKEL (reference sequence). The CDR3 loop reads CASSQGRTEQYF. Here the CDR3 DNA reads TGTGCCAGCAGCCAAGGGCGGACTGAGCAGTACTTC.

The DNA of the CDR3 is TGTGCCACCAGTACAGGGGGAAGCTCTGGGGCCAACGTCCTGACTTTC. Protein product: CATSTGGSSGANVLTF. This chain joins TRBV24-1 and TRBJ2-6; TRBD1 matches 8 bases. The germline gives CDR1 KGHDR, CDR2 SFDVKD. After removal of 6 bases from V and 0 bases from J, the junction contained 3 bases not matched to a gene. The CDR3 consists of 16 residues.

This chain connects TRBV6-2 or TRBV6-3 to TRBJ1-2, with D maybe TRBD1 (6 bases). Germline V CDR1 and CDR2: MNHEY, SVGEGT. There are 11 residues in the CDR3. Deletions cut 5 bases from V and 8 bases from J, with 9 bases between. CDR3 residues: CASSQDRGYTF. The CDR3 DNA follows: TGTGCCAGCAGTCAAGACAGGGGCTACACCTTC.

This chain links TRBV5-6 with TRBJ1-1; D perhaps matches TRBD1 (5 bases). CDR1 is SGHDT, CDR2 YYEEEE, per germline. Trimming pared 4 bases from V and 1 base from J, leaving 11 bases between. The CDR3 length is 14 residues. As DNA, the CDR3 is TGTGCCAGCAGCCGCGGACACTGGAACACTGAAGCTTTCTTT. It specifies CASSRGHWNTEAFF. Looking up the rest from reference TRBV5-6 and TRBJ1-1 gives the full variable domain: DAGVTQSPTHLIKTRGQQVTLRCSPKSGHDTVSWYQQALGQGPQFIFQYYEEEERQRGNFPDRFSGHQFPNYSSELNVNALLLGDSALYLCASSRGHWNTEAFFGQGTRLTVV.

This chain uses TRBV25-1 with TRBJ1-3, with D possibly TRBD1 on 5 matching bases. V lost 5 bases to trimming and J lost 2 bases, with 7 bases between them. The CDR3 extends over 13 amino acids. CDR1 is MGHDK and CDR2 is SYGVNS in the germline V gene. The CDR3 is CASSWDAGNTIYF. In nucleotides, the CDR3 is TGTGCCAGCAGTTGGGACGCTGGAAACACCATATATTTT.

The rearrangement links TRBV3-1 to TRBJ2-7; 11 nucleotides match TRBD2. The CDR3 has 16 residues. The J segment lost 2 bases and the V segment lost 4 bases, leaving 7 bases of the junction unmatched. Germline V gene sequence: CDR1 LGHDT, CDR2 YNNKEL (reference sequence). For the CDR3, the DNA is TGTGCCAGCAGCCGAATACTAGCGGGGGCAGCCTACGAGCAGTACTTC. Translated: CASSRILAGAAYEQYF.

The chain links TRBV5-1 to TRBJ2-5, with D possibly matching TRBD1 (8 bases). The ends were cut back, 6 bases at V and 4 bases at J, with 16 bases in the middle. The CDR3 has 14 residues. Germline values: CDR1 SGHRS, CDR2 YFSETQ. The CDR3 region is CASTYYRGGETQYF. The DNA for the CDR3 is TGCGCCAGCACCTACTACAGGGGGGGAGAGACCCAGTACTTC. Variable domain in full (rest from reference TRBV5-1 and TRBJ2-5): KAGVTQTPRYLIKTRGQQVTLSCSPISGHRSVSWYQQTPGQGLQFLFEYFSETQRNKGNFPGRFSGRQFSNSRSEMNVSTLELGDSALYLCASTYYRGGETQYFGPGTRLLVL.

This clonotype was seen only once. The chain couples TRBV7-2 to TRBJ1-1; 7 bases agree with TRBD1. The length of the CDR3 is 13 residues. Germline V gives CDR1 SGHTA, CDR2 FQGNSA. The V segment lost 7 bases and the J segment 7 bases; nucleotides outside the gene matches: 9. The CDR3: CASNLRQGGEAFF. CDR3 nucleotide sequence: TGTGCCAGCAACCTTCGACAGGGTGGTGAAGCTTTCTTT. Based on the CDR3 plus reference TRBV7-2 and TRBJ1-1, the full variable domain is GAGVSQSPSNKVTEKGKDVELRCDPISGHTALYWYRQSLGQGLEFLIYFQGNSAPDKSGLPSDRFSAERTGGSVSTLTIQRTQQEDSAVYLCASNLRQGGEAFFGQGTRLTVV.

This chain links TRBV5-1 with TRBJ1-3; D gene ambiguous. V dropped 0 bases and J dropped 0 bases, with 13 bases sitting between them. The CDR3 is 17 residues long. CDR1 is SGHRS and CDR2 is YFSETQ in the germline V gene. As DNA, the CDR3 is TGCGCCAGCAGCTTGGCCATGGGTAGGCTCTCTGGAAACACCATATATTTT. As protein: CASSLAMGRLSGNTIYF. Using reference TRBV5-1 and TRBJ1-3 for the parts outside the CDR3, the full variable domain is KAGVTQTPRYLIKTRGQQVTLSCSPISGHRSVSWYQQTPGQGLQFLFEYFSETQRNKGNFPGRFSGRQFSNSRSEMNVSTLELGDSALYLCASSLAMGRLSGNTIYFGEGSWLTVV.

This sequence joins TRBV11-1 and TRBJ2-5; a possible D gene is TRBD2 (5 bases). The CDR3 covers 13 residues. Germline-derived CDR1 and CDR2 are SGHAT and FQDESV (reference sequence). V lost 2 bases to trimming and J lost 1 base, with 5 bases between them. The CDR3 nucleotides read TGTGCCAGCAGCTTACGGGGCCAAGAGACCCAGTACTTC. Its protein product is CASSLRGQETQYF.

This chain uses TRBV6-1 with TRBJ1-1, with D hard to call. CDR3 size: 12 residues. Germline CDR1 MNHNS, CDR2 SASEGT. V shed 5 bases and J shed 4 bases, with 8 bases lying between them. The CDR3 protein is CASSRVSTEAFF. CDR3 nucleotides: TGTGCCAGCAGTAGGGTATCCACTGAAGCTTTCTTT.

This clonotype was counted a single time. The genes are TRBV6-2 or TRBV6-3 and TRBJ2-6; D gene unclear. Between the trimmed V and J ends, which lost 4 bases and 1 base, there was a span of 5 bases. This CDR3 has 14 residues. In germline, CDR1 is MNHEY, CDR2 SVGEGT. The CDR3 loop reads CASSFYSGANVLTF. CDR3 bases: TGTGCCAGCAGTTTCTATTCTGGGGCCAACGTCCTGACTTTC.

CDR3 sequence: CASSDSSLNEQFF. The CDR3 nucleotides read TGTGCCAGCAGTGACTCGAGTTTGAATGAGCAGTTCTTC. V gene TRBV6-4 combines with J gene TRBJ2-1; D is unclear. Trimming shortened V by 0 bases and J by 7 bases, and 7 bases separated the two germline ends. The CDR3 covers 13 residues. Germline V lookup: CDR1 MRHNA, CDR2 SNTAGT.

The CDR3 DNA reads TGTGCCAGCAGTGATAGGTCAGGGAACACTGAAGCTTTCTTT. The encoded protein is CASSDRSGNTEAFF. This sequence joins TRBV6-6 and TRBJ1-1; no clear D. Looked up from germline, CDR1 is MNHNY and CDR2 is SVGAGI (reference sequence). The CDR3 is 14 amino acids. The germline V and J ends were trimmed by 5 bases and 1 base, with 11 bases remaining between them.

The CDR3 region is CASLRRGSQETQYF. CDR3 DNA: TGTGCCAGCCTTAGACGGGGTTCGCAAGAGACCCAGTACTTC. The chain combines TRBV6-1 with TRBJ2-5; maybe TRBD2 (5 bases). Germline lookup yields CDR1 MNHNS and CDR2 SASEGT. V was cut by 8 bases and J by 2 bases, with 15 bases left in between. The CDR3 extends over 14 amino acids.

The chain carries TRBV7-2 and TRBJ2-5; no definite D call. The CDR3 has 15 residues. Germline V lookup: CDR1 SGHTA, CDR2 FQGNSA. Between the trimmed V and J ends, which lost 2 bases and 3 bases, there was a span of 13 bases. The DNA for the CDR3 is TGTGCCAGCAGCTTAACCAGACTGGCGGAAGAGACCCAGTACTTC. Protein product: CASSLTRLAEETQYF.

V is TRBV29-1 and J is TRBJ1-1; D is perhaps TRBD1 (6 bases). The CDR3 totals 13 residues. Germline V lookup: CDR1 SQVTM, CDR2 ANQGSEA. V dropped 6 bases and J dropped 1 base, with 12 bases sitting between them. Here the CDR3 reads CSVSGGRNTEAFF. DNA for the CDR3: TGCAGCGTGTCGGGGGGCCGGAACACTGAAGCTTTCTTT. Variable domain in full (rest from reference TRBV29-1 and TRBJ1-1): SAVISQKPSRDICQRGTSLTIQCQVDSQVTMMFWYRQQPGQSLTLIATANQGSEATYESGFVIDKFPISRPNLTFSTLTVSNMSPEDSSIYLCSVSGGRNTEAFFGQGTRLTVV.

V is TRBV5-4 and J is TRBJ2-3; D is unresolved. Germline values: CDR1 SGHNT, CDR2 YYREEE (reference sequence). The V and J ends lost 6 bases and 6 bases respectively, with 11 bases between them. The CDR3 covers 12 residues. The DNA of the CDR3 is TGTGCCAGCAACGGGCCCAGGGATACGCAGTATTTT. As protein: CASNGPRDTQYF.

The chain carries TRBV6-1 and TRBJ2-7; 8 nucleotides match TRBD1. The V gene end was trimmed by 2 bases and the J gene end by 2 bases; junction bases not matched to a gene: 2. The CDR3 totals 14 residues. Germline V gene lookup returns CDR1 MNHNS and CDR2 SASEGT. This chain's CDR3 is CASSERTGPYEQYF. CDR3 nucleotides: TGTGCCAGCAGTGAAAGGACAGGGCCCTACGAGCAGTACTTC.

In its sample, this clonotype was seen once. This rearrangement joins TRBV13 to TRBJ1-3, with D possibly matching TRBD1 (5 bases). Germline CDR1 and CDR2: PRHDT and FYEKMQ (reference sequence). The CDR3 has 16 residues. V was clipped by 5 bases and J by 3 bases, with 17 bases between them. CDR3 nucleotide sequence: TGTGCCAGCAGCCCACTAGGGACGTTAGATGGAAACACCATATATTTT. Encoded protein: CASSPLGTLDGNTIYF.

The CDR3 is CASSAQVGSYEQYF. The CDR3 DNA reads TGTGCCAGCAGCGCCCAGGTGGGCTCCTACGAGCAGTACTTC. The V and J genes are TRBV7-2 and TRBJ2-7, with no clear D. CDR1 and CDR2 (germline): SGHTA, FQGNSA. Trimming removed 5 bases from V and 0 bases from J, with 11 bases in between. The CDR3 loop spans 14 amino acids.